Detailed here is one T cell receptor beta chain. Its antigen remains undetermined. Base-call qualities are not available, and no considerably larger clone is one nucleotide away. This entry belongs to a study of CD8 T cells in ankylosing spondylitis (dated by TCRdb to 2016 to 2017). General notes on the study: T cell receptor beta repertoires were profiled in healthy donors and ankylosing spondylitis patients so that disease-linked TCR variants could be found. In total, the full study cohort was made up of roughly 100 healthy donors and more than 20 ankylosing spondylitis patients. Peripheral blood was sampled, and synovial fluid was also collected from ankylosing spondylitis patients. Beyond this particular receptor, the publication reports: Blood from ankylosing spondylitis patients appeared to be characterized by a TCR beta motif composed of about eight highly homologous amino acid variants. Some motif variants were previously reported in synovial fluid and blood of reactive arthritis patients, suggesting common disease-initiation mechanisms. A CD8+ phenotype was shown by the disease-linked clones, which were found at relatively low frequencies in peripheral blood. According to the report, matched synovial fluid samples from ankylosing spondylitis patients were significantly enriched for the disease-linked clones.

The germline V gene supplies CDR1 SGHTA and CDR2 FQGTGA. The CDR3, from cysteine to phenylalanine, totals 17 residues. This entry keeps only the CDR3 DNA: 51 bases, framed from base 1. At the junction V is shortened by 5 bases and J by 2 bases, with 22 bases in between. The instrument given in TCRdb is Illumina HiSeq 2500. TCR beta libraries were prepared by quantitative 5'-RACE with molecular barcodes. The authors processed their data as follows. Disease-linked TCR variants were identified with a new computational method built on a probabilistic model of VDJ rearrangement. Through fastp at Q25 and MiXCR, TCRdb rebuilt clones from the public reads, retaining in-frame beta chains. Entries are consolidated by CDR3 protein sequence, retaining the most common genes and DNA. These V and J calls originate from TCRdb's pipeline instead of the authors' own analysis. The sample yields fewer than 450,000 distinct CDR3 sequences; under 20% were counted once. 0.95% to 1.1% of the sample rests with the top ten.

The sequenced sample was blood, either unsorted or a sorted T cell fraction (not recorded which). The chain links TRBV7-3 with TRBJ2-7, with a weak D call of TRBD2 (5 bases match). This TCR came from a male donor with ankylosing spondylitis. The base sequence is TGTGCCAGCAGCCCCCACCCCACGACTCTAGCTGCCTACGAGCAGTACTTC. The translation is CASSPHPTTLAAYEQYF.